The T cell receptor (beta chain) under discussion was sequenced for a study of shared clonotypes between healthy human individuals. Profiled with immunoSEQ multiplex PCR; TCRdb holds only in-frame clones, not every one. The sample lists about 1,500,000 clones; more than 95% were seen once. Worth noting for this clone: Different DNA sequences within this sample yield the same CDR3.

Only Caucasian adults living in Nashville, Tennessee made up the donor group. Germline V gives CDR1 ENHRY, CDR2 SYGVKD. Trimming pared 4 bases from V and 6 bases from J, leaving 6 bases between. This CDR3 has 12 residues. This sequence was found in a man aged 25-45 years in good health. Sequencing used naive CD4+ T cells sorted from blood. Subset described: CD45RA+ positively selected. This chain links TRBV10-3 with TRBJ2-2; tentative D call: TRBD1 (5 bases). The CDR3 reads CAISGGAGELFF. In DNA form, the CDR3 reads TGTGCCATCAGTGGGGGCGCCGGGGAGCTGTTTTTT.